This T cell receptor beta chain was found in a study of control samples from healthy donors and cancer patients. The CDR3 totals 14 residues. The ends were cut back, 3 bases at V and 9 bases at J, with 12 bases in the middle. Germline V gene data show CDR1 as MRHNA and CDR2 as SNTAGT. Produced via immunoSEQ multiplex PCR; TCRdb's table is partial and in-frame only. The profile covers 100,000 or so clones, with about 80% appearing a single time and roughly 13% taken by the ten largest. This rearrangement joins TRBV6-4 to TRBJ1-6, with D unresolved. Input material: blood. This receptor was obtained from a woman between 50 and 59 years old in good health. CDR3 loop: CASSESARGSPLHF. CDR3 nucleotides: TGTGCCAGCAGTGAGTCTGCACGGGGTTCACCCCTCCACTTT.